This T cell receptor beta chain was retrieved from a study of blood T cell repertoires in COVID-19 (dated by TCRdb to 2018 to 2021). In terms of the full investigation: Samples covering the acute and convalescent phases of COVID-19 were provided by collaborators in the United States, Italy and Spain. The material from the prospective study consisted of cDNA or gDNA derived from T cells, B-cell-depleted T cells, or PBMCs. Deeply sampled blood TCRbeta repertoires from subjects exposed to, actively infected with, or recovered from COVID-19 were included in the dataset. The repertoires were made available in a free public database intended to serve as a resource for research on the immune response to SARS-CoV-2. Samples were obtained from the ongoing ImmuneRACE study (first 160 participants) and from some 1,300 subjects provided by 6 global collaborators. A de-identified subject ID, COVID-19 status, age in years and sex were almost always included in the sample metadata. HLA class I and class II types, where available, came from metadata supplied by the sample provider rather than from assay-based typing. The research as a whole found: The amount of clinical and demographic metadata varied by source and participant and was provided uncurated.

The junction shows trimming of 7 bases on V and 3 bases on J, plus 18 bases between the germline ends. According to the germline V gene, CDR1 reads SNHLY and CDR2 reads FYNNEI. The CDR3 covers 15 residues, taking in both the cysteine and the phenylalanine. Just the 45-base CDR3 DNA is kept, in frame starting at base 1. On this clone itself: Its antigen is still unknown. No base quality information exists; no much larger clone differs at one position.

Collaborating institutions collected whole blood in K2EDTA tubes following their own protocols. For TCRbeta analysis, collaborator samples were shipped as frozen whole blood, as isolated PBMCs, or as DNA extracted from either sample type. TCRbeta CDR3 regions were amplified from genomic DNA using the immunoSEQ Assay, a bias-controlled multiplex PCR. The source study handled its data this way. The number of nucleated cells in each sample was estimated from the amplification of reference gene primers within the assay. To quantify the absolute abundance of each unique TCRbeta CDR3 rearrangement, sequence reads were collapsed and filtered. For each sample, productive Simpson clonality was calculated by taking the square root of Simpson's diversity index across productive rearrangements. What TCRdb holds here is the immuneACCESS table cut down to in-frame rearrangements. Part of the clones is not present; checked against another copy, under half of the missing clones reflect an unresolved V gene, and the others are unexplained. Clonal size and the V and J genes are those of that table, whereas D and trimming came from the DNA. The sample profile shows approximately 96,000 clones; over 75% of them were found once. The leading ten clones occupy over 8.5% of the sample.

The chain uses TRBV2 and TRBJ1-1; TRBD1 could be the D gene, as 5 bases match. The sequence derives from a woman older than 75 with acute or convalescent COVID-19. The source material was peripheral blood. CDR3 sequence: CASTFEVQGYTEAFF. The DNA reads TGTGCCAGCACTTTTGAGGTGCAGGGTTACACTGAAGCTTTCTTT.